This is a list of T cell receptor beta chains from one sample in a study of cytomegalovirus exposure and HLA in healthy donors. TCRdb's copy holds only in-frame clones and misses some; the assay was immunoSEQ multiplex PCR. Among about 240,000 clones listed, about 86% were seen once. The specimen was PBMCs. These receptors came from a woman in her sixties or seventies in good health and CMV-seropositive. The CDR3 runs from the conserved cysteine through the conserved F or W. The D gene is left open where the match is weak.

TRBD1 | TRBJ1-2 | TRBV28 | CASSLSETGHNIYGYGYTF
TRBD1 | TRBJ1-2 | TRBV5-1 | CASSPSGTGSRGYTF
. | TRBJ2-2 | TRBV28 | CASSTGYTGELFF
. | TRBJ2-1 | TRBV5-1 | CANQDNKQFF
TRBD2 | TRBJ2-1 | TRBV25-1 | CASSEYAGLARNEQFF
TRBD1 | TRBJ2-7 | TRBV28 | CASRPRQGPYEQYF
TRBD1 | TRBJ1-5 | TRBV5-1 | CASRRDRGPDQPQHF
. | TRBJ1-2 | TRBV21-1 | CASSGRGRSGYTF
. | TRBJ2-7 | TRBV5-1 | CASSLGQLAAYEQYF
TRBD1 | TRBJ1-1 | TRBV19 | CASVEFGTENTEAFF
TRBD1 | TRBJ2-7 | TRBV11-2 | CASSLGSLRPGQGFDEQYF
. | TRBJ2-2 | TRBV7-9 | CASSSSLILSNTGELFF
TRBD1 | TRBJ1-1 | TRBV30 | CAWNRAGQGAITGEAFF
. | TRBJ1-2 | TRBV5-4 | CASRLDRSNYGYTF
. | TRBJ1-1 | TRBV7-9 | CSSSLTEAEAFF
TRBD1 | TRBJ2-7 | TRBV14 | CASSQRSPGGQTGQYF
. | TRBJ1-2 | TRBV9 | CDQGTNYGYTF
TRBD2 | TRBJ2-5 | TRBV5-4 | CASSLAGGPKTQYF
. | TRBJ2-1 | TRBV19 | CASTMRREQFF
. | TRBJ1-2 | TRBV19 | CASRRNYGYTF
. | TRBJ1-2 | TRBV5-1 | CASSLAQGSYGYTF
TRBD1 | TRBJ2-7 | TRBV5-6 | CASSGDSTFYEQYF
TRBD2 | TRBJ2-5 | TRBV5-1 | CASSSGASGGGETQYF
TRBD1 | TRBJ2-3 | TRBV5-4 | CASSPRQGTDTQYF
TRBD1 | TRBJ2-7 | TRBV6-1 | CASSTGTGTYEQYF
TRBD2 | TRBJ2-1 | TRBV5-1 | CASSPSPLAGGRNEQFF
. | TRBJ1-1 | TRBV7-2 | CASSLVPGYTEAFF
. | TRBJ1-3 | TRBV19 | CASSMGRQDSSGNTIYF
. | TRBJ1-1 | TRBV9 | CASTLDTAGEAFF
. | TRBJ2-3 | TRBV10-1 | CASSQRSPSTDTQYF
. | TRBJ2-1 | TRBV27 | CASTILGGSYNEQFF
TRBD2 | TRBJ2-1 | TRBV10-3 | CAISGGLAGEVDEQFF
TRBD1 | TRBJ2-7 | TRBV7-8 | CASSKRDRGLNEQYF
TRBD1 | TRBJ2-1 | TRBV2 | CASSEVPLQGGTDRDNEQFF
TRBD1 | TRBJ2-7 | TRBV7-9 | CASSFFRDSPLLEQYF
. | TRBJ1-2 | TRBV14 | CASSQDVAGYYTF
TRBD2 | TRBJ2-2 | TRBV10-1 | CASSPGLAGGPRTGELFF
. | TRBJ1-4 | TRBV5-4 | CASSPRPNLDEKLFF
. | TRBJ2-5 | TRBV7-9 | CASSLSQGSQETQYF
. | TRBJ2-7 | TRBV28 | CASSLPSGSREQYF
TRBD1 | TRBJ2-1 | TRBV9 | CASSVVDRVDEQFF
TRBD2 | TRBJ2-3 | TRBV27 | CASSPRTSGYTDTQYF
TRBD1 | TRBJ2-7 | TRBV5-1 | CASSFGTGSYEQYF
TRBD2 | TRBJ2-1 | TRBV7-9 | CASSPPRGTSGGNEQFF
. | TRBJ1-2 | TRBV18 | CASSPQDGYTF
TRBD2 | TRBJ2-1 | TRBV5-1 | CASCLGVGRANYEQFF
TRBD1 | TRBJ1-4 | TRBV5-5 | CASSFLDRGLATNEKLFF